This TCR beta chain was identified during a study of Graves' ophthalmopathy and Graves' hyperthyroidism. For the study at large: Sampling took place at initial diagnosis, with peripheral blood obtained before any treatment. Study-wide findings and caveats: Cross-validated, the 13-signature model showed 87.88%/81.08% sensitivity/specificity, and 80%/75% in the test set.

RNA transcripts yielded amplified TCR beta CDR3 regions. Second-round multiplex PCR came after first-round RT-PCR with HTBI primers. One entry per CDR3 protein, called by TCRdb with MiXCR from the multiplex PCR reads. The repertoire holds approximately 480,000 distinct CDR3 sequences, with under 15% as singletons. This CDR3 region has 14 residues. Looked up from germline, CDR1 is LNHDA and CDR2 is SQIVND (reference sequence). V was shortened by 4 bases and J by 5 bases, with 12 bases between the two germline ends. This clonotype was seen repeatedly, ten times or more. Its antigen is as yet unknown. Fresh peripheral blood, 8.5 to 10 ml, was the PBMC source.

The sequenced sample consisted of blood. The chain joins TRBV19 to TRBJ1-5; no reliable D call. The clonotype comes from a woman in her twenties or thirties with Graves' ophthalmopathy. The CDR3 coding sequence is TGTGCCAGTAGTAGCCCAGGTCAGGATCAGCCCCAGCATTTT. This sequence encodes CASSSPGQDQPQHF.